The text below deals with one T cell receptor (beta chain). The junction shows a germline mismatch at one end, possibly a read error. TCRdb keeps only in-frame clones here, not all; method: immunoSEQ multiplex PCR. The repertoire holds 100,000 to 150,000 clones, with about nine tenths as singletons. This record belongs to a study of cytomegalovirus exposure and HLA in healthy donors. Germline V gene data show CDR1 as LNHNV and CDR2 as YYDKDF (reference sequence). CDR3 size: 14 residues. J is TRBJ2-7 and V is TRBV15; D is uncertain. The sequenced sample consisted of PBMCs. This receptor was taken from a man aged 25 to 40 in good health and CMV-seronegative. This chain's CDR3 is CATSRDPGSSEQYF. CDR3 DNA sequence: TGTGCCACCAGCAGAGATCCGGGTTCCTCCGAGCAGTACTTC.